This T cell receptor beta chain was sequenced for a study of cytotoxic CD8 clonotypes in ibrutinib-treated CLL. Measured with immunoSEQ multiplex PCR; TCRdb has only the in-frame clones, and not every one. The data contain approximately 340,000 clones, 67% of them singletons. A few counts support this clone. The antigen is not known. Points from the study as a whole: Baseline values of clonality outstripped age-matched healthy donors and followed circulating CD8+ T-cell counts. Public clonotypes were rare and shrank or held steady on treatment.

Germline V gives CDR1 DFQATT, CDR2 SNEGSKA (reference sequence). Trimming took 6 bases from V and 6 from J; bases not matched to a gene: 4. CDR3 length equals 11 residues. This receptor was taken from a human donor with chronic lymphocytic leukemia. V gene TRBV20-1 combines with J gene TRBJ1-2, with 7 bases fitting TRBD1. Sample: PBMCs, taken after 36 months of ibrutinib treatment. The CDR3 coding sequence is TGCAGTGCAACGGGACAGCATGGCTACACCTTC. This encodes CSATGQHGYTF.